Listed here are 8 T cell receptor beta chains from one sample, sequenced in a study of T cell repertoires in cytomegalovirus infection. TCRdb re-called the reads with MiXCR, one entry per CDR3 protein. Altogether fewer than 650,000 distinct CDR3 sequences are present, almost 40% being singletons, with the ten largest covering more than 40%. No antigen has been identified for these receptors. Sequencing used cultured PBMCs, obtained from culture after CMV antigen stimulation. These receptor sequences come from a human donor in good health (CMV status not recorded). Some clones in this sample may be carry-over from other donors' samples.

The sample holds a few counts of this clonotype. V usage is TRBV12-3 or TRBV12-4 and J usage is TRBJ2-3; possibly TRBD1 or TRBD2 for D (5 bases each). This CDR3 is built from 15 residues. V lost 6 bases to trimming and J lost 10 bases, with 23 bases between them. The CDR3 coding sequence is TGTGCCAGCAGCCCCGACCGGGGCCCCATACATCCGCAGTATTTT. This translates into CASSPDRGPIHPQYF.

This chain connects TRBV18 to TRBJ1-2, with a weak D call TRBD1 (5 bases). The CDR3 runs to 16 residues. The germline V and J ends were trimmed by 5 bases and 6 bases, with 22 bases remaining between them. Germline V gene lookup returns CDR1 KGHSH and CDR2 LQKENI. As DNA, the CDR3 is TGTGCCAGCTCAAACACTCGGGACTCCGGAGGGGATGGCTACACCTTC. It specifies CASSNTRDSGGDGYTF.

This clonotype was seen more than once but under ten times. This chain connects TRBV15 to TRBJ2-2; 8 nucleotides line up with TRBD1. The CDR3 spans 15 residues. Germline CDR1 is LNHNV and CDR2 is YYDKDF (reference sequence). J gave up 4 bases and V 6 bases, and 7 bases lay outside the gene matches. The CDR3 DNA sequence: TGTGCCACCAGGAACACCGACAGGGGCACCGGGGAGCTGTTTTTT. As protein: CATRNTDRGTGELFF.

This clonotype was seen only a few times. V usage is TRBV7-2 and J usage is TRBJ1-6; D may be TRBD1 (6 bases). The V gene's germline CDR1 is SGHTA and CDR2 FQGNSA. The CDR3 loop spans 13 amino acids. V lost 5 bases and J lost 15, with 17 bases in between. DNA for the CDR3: TGTGCCAGCAGCCCTAGCGGGGGCTCTCTCCTCCACTTT. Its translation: CASSPSGGSLLHF. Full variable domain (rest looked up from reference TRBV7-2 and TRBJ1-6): GAGVSQSPSNKVTEKGKDVELRCDPISGHTALYWYRQSLGQGLEFLIYFQGNSAPDKSGLPSDRFSAERTGGSVSTLTIQRTQQEDSAVYLCASSPSGGSLLHFGNGTRLTVT.

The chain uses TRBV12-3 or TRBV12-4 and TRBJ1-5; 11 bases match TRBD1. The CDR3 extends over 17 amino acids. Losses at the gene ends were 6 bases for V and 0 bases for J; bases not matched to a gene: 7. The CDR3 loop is CASSPGTGGSSNQPQHF. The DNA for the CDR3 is TGTGCCAGCAGCCCAGGGACAGGGGGAAGTAGCAATCAGCCCCAGCATTTT.

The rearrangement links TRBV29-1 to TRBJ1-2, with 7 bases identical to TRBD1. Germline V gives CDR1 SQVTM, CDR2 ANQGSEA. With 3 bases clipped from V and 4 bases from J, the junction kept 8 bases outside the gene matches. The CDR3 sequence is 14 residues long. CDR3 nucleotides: TGCAGCGTTGATAGTGGGGCAGGGGGCTATGGCTACACCTTC. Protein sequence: CSVDSGAGGYGYTF.

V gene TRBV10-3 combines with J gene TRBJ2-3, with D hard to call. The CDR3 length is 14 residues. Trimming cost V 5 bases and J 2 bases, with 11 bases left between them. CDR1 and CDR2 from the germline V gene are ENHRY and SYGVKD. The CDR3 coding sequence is TGTGCCATCAGTTCAAACGGTGTCACAGATACGCAGTATTTT. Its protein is CAISSNGVTDTQYF.

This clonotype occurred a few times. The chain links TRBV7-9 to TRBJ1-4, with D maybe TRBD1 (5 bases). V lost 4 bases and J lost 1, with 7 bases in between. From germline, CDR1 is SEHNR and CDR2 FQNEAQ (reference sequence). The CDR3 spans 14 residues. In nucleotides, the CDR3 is TGTGCCAGCAGCTCGGGGGAAACTAATGAAAAACTGTTTTTT. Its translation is CASSSGETNEKLFF.